This is a list of T cell receptor beta chains from one sample in a study of long-term antiretroviral therapy in people with HIV. Here immunoSEQ multiplex PCR was the method, and the copy in TCRdb shows in-frame clones only, minus some. The sample has 8,500 to 9,500 clones; about 77% are singletons. This specimen was unsorted PBMCs, taken 0.4 years before starting antiretroviral therapy. The source of these receptors is a man aged 25 to 45 with HIV. CDR3s include the opening cysteine and the closing phenylalanine or tryptophan. D genes are given only for firm matches. Some rows mark clone size as missing; the rest say once, few, many or name a class of expanded clone.

CDR3aa: CASSQIGQPYEQYF
CDR3nt: TGTGCCAGCAGCCAAATAGGACAGCCCTACGAGCAGTACTTC
j_gene: TRBJ2-7
v_gene: TRBV13
abundance: NA
d_gene: NA

CDR3aa: CAISARVSGANVLTF
CDR3nt: TGTGCCATCAGTGCCAGGGTTTCTGGGGCCAACGTCCTGACTTTC
j_gene: TRBJ2-6
v_gene: TRBV10-3
abundance: once
d_gene: NA

CDR3aa: CASSLVSGSSQNEQFF
CDR3nt: TGTGCCAGCAGCTTAGTTTCCGGTAGCTCCCAGAATGAGCAGTTCTTC
j_gene: TRBJ2-1
v_gene: TRBV7-6
abundance: NA
d_gene: NA

CDR3aa: CASSTTGRLPYEQYF
CDR3nt: TGTGCCAGCAGCACCACGGGACGCTTACCCTACGAGCAGTACTTC
j_gene: TRBJ2-7
v_gene: TRBV7-9
abundance: few
d_gene: NA

CDR3aa: CASTPSGGSYEQYF
CDR3nt: TGTGCCAGCACCCCTTCTGGGGGCTCCTACGAGCAGTACTTC
j_gene: TRBJ2-7
v_gene: TRBV6-6
abundance: NA
d_gene: NA

CDR3aa: CATSFPGDTGAYEQYF
CDR3nt: TGTGCCACCAGCTTTCCCGGGGATACAGGGGCTTACGAGCAGTACTTC
j_gene: TRBJ2-7
v_gene: TRBV15
abundance: NA
d_gene: TRBD1

CDR3aa: CASSLPAGGRSYNSPLHF
CDR3nt: TGTGCCAGCAGCTTACCAGCAGGGGGCCGGTCCTATAATTCACCCCTCCACTTT
j_gene: TRBJ1-6
v_gene: TRBV11-2
abundance: once
d_gene: TRBD1

CDR3aa: CASRGTDSSGYEQYF
CDR3nt: TGTGCCAGCAGAGGAACAGACAGTTCGGGCTACGAGCAGTACTTC
j_gene: TRBJ2-7
v_gene: TRBV27
abundance: NA
d_gene: NA

CDR3aa: CASSPTTGGKDSWNTEAFF
CDR3nt: TGTGCCAGCAGTCCAACTACAGGGGGCAAGGATAGTTGGAACACTGAAGCTTTCTTT
j_gene: TRBJ1-1
v_gene: TRBV28
abundance: NA
d_gene: TRBD1

CDR3aa: CASSLGLAGYEQYF
CDR3nt: TGTGCCAGCAGTTTGGGGCTAGCGGGCTACGAGCAGTACTTC
j_gene: TRBJ2-7
v_gene: TRBV6-5
abundance: NA
d_gene: TRBD2

CDR3aa: CASSQGVEQFF
CDR3nt: TGTGCCAGCAGCCAAGGGGTTGAGCAGTTCTTC
j_gene: TRBJ2-1
v_gene: TRBV28
abundance: NA
d_gene: NA

CDR3aa: CASSATSYEQYF
CDR3nt: TGTGCCAGCAGCGCCACGTCTTACGAGCAGTACTTC
j_gene: TRBJ2-7
v_gene: TRBV7-9
abundance: NA
d_gene: NA

CDR3aa: CASSAGTGSTSYNEQFF
CDR3nt: TGTGCCAGCAGCGCCGGGACAGGGTCAACTTCTTACAATGAGCAGTTCTTC
j_gene: TRBJ2-1
v_gene: TRBV9
abundance: NA
d_gene: TRBD1

CDR3aa: CASSPSTGGYGYTF
CDR3nt: TGTGCCAGCAGCCCATCGACAGGGGGCTATGGCTACACCTTC
j_gene: TRBJ1-2
v_gene: TRBV7-9
abundance: NA
d_gene: TRBD1

CDR3aa: CASSIVPHSNQPQHF
CDR3nt: TGTGCCAGTAGTATTGTCCCACATAGCAATCAGCCCCAGCATTTT
j_gene: TRBJ1-5
v_gene: TRBV19
abundance: few
d_gene: NA

CDR3aa: CASSDGIEQYF
CDR3nt: TGTGCCAGCAGTGACGGGATCGAGCAGTACTTC
j_gene: TRBJ2-7
v_gene: TRBV6-4
abundance: NA
d_gene: NA

CDR3aa: CASSLVGTGGSSGANVLTF
CDR3nt: TGTGCCAGCAGCTTAGTTGGGACAGGGGGGTCCTCTGGGGCCAACGTCCTGACTTTC
j_gene: TRBJ2-6
v_gene: TRBV7-2
abundance: NA
d_gene: TRBD1

CDR3aa: CASSPVNYRTDTQYF
CDR3nt: TGTGCCAGCAGCCCTGTGAACTATAGGACAGATACGCAGTATTTT
j_gene: TRBJ2-3
v_gene: TRBV14
abundance: NA
d_gene: NA

CDR3aa: CASSLQGILNSPLHF
CDR3nt: TGCGCCAGCAGCCTACAGGGGATTCTTAATTCACCCCTCCACTTT
j_gene: TRBJ1-6
v_gene: TRBV4-1
abundance: NA
d_gene: TRBD1

CDR3aa: CASSPTGILGSGNTIYF
CDR3nt: TGTGCCAGCAGTCCCACAGGGATTCTTGGCTCTGGAAACACCATATATTTT
j_gene: TRBJ1-3
v_gene: TRBV28
abundance: NA
d_gene: NA

CDR3aa: CASSITRGGTDTQYF
CDR3nt: TGTGCCAGTAGTATAACGCGGGGGGGCACAGATACGCAGTATTTT
j_gene: TRBJ2-3
v_gene: TRBV19
abundance: NA
d_gene: TRBD2

CDR3aa: CASSQPRAYEQYF
CDR3nt: TGTGCCAGCAGTCAGCCGCGCGCTTACGAGCAGTACTTC
j_gene: TRBJ2-7
v_gene: TRBV7-8
abundance: NA
d_gene: NA

CDR3aa: CASNPRDGSYEQYF
CDR3nt: TGTGCCAGCAATCCGAGGGACGGTTCCTACGAGCAGTACTTC
j_gene: TRBJ2-7
v_gene: TRBV6-5
abundance: NA
d_gene: NA

CDR3aa: CASSPEDSGLGAEQYF
CDR3nt: TGTGCCAGCTCACCAGAGGACTCCGGCTTAGGGGCCGAGCAGTACTTC
j_gene: TRBJ2-7
v_gene: TRBV18
abundance: NA
d_gene: NA

CDR3aa: CAWGAAFPGNTIYF
CDR3nt: TGTGCCTGGGGGGCGGCTTTTCCTGGAAACACCATATATTTT
j_gene: TRBJ1-3
v_gene: TRBV30
abundance: NA
d_gene: NA

CDR3aa: CASSPLRRGDEAQYF
CDR3nt: TGTGCCAGCTCACCACTCCGGAGGGGGGATGAGGCCCAGTACTTC
j_gene: TRBJ2-5
v_gene: TRBV18
abundance: NA
d_gene: NA

CDR3aa: CASSLRDNTEAFF
CDR3nt: TGTGCCAGCAGCTTACGGGATAACACTGAAGCTTTCTTT
j_gene: TRBJ1-1
v_gene: TRBV7-9
abundance: once
d_gene: NA

CDR3aa: CASSLDRLTNYGYTF
CDR3nt: TGCGCCAGCAGCTTGGACAGGCTCACTAACTATGGCTACACCTTC
j_gene: TRBJ1-2
v_gene: TRBV5-1
abundance: NA
d_gene: NA

CDR3aa: CASRGRAYEQYF
CDR3nt: TGTGCCAGCCGGGGCAGGGCCTACGAGCAGTACTTC
j_gene: TRBJ2-7
v_gene: TRBV19
abundance: NA
d_gene: NA

CDR3aa: CASSSTRDSYEQYF
CDR3nt: TGTGCCAGCAGCTCAACCCGGGACAGCTACGAGCAGTACTTC
j_gene: TRBJ2-7
v_gene: TRBV11-3
abundance: NA
d_gene: TRBD1

CDR3aa: CASSLPGRHYGYTF
CDR3nt: TGTGCCAGCAGCTTACCGGGACGGCACTATGGCTACACCTTC
j_gene: TRBJ1-2
v_gene: TRBV7-9
abundance: few
d_gene: NA

CDR3aa: CASSLPGGDTEAFF
CDR3nt: TGTGCCAGCAGCCTCCCAGGTGGGGACACTGAAGCTTTCTTT
j_gene: TRBJ1-1
v_gene: TRBV6-1
abundance: NA
d_gene: NA

CDR3aa: CASRPTGTHEQYF
CDR3nt: TGTGCCAGCAGACCGACAGGTACCCACGAGCAGTACTTC
j_gene: TRBJ2-7
v_gene: TRBV6-5
abundance: few
d_gene: NA

CDR3aa: CASSPSGDGQPQHF
CDR3nt: TGTGCCAGCTCACCTTCAGGGGATGGCCAGCCCCAGCATTTT
j_gene: TRBJ1-5
v_gene: TRBV18
abundance: NA
d_gene: NA

CDR3aa: CASSQDGAGSSYEQYF
CDR3nt: TGCGCCAGCAGCCAAGATGGTGCGGGTAGCTCCTACGAGCAGTACTTC
j_gene: TRBJ2-7
v_gene: TRBV4-1
abundance: NA
d_gene: NA

CDR3aa: CATRTLNTEAFF
CDR3nt: TGTGCCACCAGGACTCTGAACACTGAAGCTTTCTTT
j_gene: TRBJ1-1
v_gene: TRBV6-1
abundance: NA
d_gene: NA

CDR3aa: CASSWADTNSPLHF
CDR3nt: TGTGCCAGTAGTTGGGCGGACACTAATTCACCCCTCCACTTT
j_gene: TRBJ1-6
v_gene: TRBV19
abundance: NA
d_gene: NA

CDR3aa: CASSDSGGSGANVLTF
CDR3nt: TGTGCCAGCAGTGACTCAGGGGGCTCTGGGGCCAACGTCCTGACTTTC
j_gene: TRBJ2-6
v_gene: TRBV6-4
abundance: few
d_gene: NA

CDR3aa: CAISDRGRDNEQFF
CDR3nt: TGTGCCATCAGTGACAGGGGGCGCGATAATGAGCAGTTCTTC
j_gene: TRBJ2-1
v_gene: TRBV10-3
abundance: NA
d_gene: TRBD1

CDR3aa: CASSARGPSGNTIYF
CDR3nt: TGTGCCAGCAGTGCCAGGGGCCCATCTGGAAACACCATATATTTT
j_gene: TRBJ1-3
v_gene: TRBV6-6
abundance: NA
d_gene: NA

CDR3aa: CASSLEWGSSYEQYF
CDR3nt: TGTGCCAGCAGCTTAGAGTGGGGTAGCTCCTACGAGCAGTACTTC
j_gene: TRBJ2-7
v_gene: TRBV7-2
abundance: NA
d_gene: NA

CDR3aa: CASSMASGGVEQYF
CDR3nt: TGTGCCAGTAGTATGGCTAGCGGGGGAGTCGAGCAGTACTTC
j_gene: TRBJ2-7
v_gene: TRBV19
abundance: medium-sized
d_gene: TRBD2